This TCR beta chain was captured by sequencing in a study of T-cell reconstitution after alpha-beta-depleted transplantation in children. The library targeted TCRbeta and was prepared with unique molecular identifiers. TCRdb re-called the PCR reads with MiXCR, one entry per CDR3 protein. The table records about half a million distinct CDR3 sequences, under 15% of them present only once. V gave up 6 bases and J gave up 2 bases; unmatched junction bases: 8. Germline loops: CDR1 MNHNS, CDR2 SASEGT. The CDR3 is 16 residues long. This clonotype showed up just a few times. The source material was PBMCs from the stem cell graft donor, sampled from the stem cell graft. The chain joins TRBV6-1 to TRBJ2-5; TRBD2 matches 11 bases. This clonotype was sampled from a human donor who donated a stem cell graft to a child with combined immunodeficiency. The CDR3 DNA sequence: TGTGCCAGCAGACAACGACTAGCGGGACCTCAAGAGACCCAGTACTTC. Amino acids: CASRQRLAGPQETQYF.